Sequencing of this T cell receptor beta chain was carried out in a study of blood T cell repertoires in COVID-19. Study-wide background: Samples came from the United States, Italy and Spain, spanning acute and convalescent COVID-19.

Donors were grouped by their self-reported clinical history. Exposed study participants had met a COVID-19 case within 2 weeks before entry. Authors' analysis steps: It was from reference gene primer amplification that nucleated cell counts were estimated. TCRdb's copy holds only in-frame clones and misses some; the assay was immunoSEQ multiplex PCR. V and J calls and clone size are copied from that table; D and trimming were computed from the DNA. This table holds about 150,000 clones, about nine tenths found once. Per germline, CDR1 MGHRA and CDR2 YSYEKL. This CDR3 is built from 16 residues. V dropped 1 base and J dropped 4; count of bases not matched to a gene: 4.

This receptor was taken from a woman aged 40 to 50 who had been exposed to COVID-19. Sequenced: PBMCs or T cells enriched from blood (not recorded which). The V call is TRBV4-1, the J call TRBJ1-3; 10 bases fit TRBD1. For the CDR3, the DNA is TGCGCCAGCAGCCAAGCGGACAGGGGGTTCGGAAACACCATATATTTT. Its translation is CASSQADRGFGNTIYF.